The 10 T cell receptor beta chains given below trace back to one sample, sequenced in a study of OX40 agonist ivuxolimab in advanced cancers. The data were produced by immunoSEQ multiplex PCR, yet TCRdb's version contains in-frame clones alone and is incomplete. Here the sample spans some 71,000 clones, around 86% being singletons. The starting material was CD4+ or CD8+ T cells sorted from blood, obtained in a trial of the OX40 agonist ivuxolimab. The source of these receptors is an adult with an advanced solid tumor such as melanoma, head and neck, liver or kidney cancer.

The chain couples TRBV5-4 to TRBJ2-3; 9 bases align to TRBD2. Germline values: CDR1 SGHNT, CDR2 YYREEE (reference sequence). V gave up 6 bases and J gave up 6 bases; unmatched junction bases: 8. The CDR3 loop spans 14 amino acids. Here the CDR3 reads CASTAGGARDTQYF. CDR3 nucleotide sequence: TGTGCCAGCACCGCGGGGGGGGCAAGGGATACGCAGTATTTT.

V and J are TRBV10-1 and TRBJ1-5; D remains unclear. Looked up from germline, CDR1 is WNHNN and CDR2 is SYGVQD (reference sequence). Trimming cost V 2 bases and J 3 bases, with 8 bases left between them. This CDR3 region has 14 residues. For the CDR3, the DNA is TGCGCCAGCAGTGAGCTACTGGTCAATCAGCCCCAGCATTTT. It encodes CASSELLVNQPQHF.

V gene TRBV2 combines with J gene TRBJ2-7; D remains unclear. Trimming cost V 7 bases and J 5 bases, with 15 bases left between them. The CDR3 totals 13 residues. Germline CDR1 SNHLY, CDR2 FYNNEI. The CDR3 DNA follows: TGTGCCAGCAATCAACAATTAGAAAACGAGCAGTACTTC. Its protein is CASNQQLENEQYF.

This clone was recorded only once. This chain links TRBV27 with TRBJ1-6; D unresolved. The germline V and J ends were trimmed by 3 bases and 5 bases, with 8 bases remaining between them. The CDR3 is 14 amino acids. CDR1 is MNHEY and CDR2 is SMNVEV in the germline V gene (reference sequence). This CDR3 reads CASSFWQDNSPLHF. DNA of the CDR3: TGTGCCAGCAGTTTCTGGCAGGATAATTCACCCCTCCACTTT.

This sequence joins TRBV6-6 and TRBJ2-7; D remains unclear. Per the germline V gene, CDR1 is MNHNY and CDR2 is SVGAGI (reference sequence). V was clipped by 5 bases and J by 1 base, with 15 bases between them. This CDR3 spans 15 amino acids. The CDR3 protein is CASSPTPARSYEQYF. The CDR3 coding sequence is TGTGCCAGCAGTCCAACACCAGCAAGGTCCTACGAGCAGTACTTC.

J is TRBJ1-4 and V is TRBV6-1; 8 positions match TRBD1. V was pared by 8 bases and J by 7 bases, with 9 bases of the junction left unmatched. Germline V gene sequence: CDR1 MNHNS, CDR2 SASEGT. This CDR3 spans 14 amino acids. The DNA for the CDR3 is TGTGCCAGCCAGACGACAGGGGCCGGTGAAAAACTGTTTTTT. Translating gives CASQTTGAGEKLFF.

The chain is built from TRBV18 and TRBJ2-1, with D possibly TRBD2 on 6 matching bases. The CDR3 loop spans 15 amino acids. Germline V lookup: CDR1 KGHSH, CDR2 LQKENI. The V end was cut by 2 bases, the J end by 3 bases, with 11 bases between. The CDR3 coding sequence is TGTGCCAGCTCACCAGGGCAGGGAGGCTACAATGAGCAGTTCTTC. Translating gives CASSPGQGGYNEQFF.

This chain uses TRBV27 with TRBJ2-2; no definite D call. The CDR3 loop spans 12 amino acids. Germline V gene sequence: CDR1 MNHEY, CDR2 SMNVEV (reference sequence). The germline V and J ends were trimmed by 8 bases and 3 bases, with 7 bases remaining between them. The CDR3 here is CASHQYTGELFF. The CDR3 DNA is TGTGCCAGCCATCAATACACCGGGGAGCTGTTTTTT.

The chain combines TRBV2 with TRBJ1-6; D is undetermined. Germline CDR1 and CDR2: SNHLY and FYNNEI. The ends were cut back, 5 bases at V and 9 bases at J, with 8 bases in the middle. The CDR3 has 12 residues. CDR3 in DNA: TGTGCCAGCAGTCTAATCAGTTCACCCCTCCACTTT. It translates to CASSLISSPLHF. Full variable domain (missing parts from reference TRBV2 and TRBJ1-6): EPEVTQTPSHQVTQMGQEVILRCVPISNHLYFYWYRQILGQKVEFLVSFYNNEISEKSEIFDDQFSVERPDGSNFTLKIRSTKLEDSAMYFCASSLISSPLHFGNGTRLTVT.

The chain is built from TRBV23-1 and TRBJ2-5; D is perhaps TRBD1 (5 bases). TRBV23-1 is an open reading frame whose function is uncertain. V lost 4 bases and J lost 3, with 15 bases in between. CDR3 length: 15 residues. CDR3 residues: CASSPARASKETQYF. CDR3 coding DNA: TGCGCCAGCAGTCCCGCCAGGGCCTCGAAAGAGACCCAGTACTTC.